A selection of T cell receptor beta chains follows, all from one sample in a study of T-cell reconstitution after alpha-beta-depleted transplantation in children. TCRdb recomputed calls from the PCR reads with MiXCR, one row per CDR3 protein. The sample includes nearly 400,000 distinct CDR3 sequences, about a fifth of them seen just once. Sample: PBMCs from the stem cell graft donor, taken from the stem cell graft. The receptors originated from a human donor who donated a stem cell graft to a child with acute myeloid leukemia. Both conserved end residues are part of each CDR3.

V	J	CDR3
TRBV20-1	TRBJ1-3	CSARGSGPGNTIYF
TRBV7-2	TRBJ2-3	CASSLRGGYTDTQYF
TRBV10-2	TRBJ2-1	CASSEGLAGAFSYNEQFF
TRBV20-1	TRBJ2-1	CSARGGQGAYNEQFF
TRBV27	TRBJ1-6	CASSLAGNALHF
TRBV3-1	TRBJ2-3	CASGPGTSGNTDTQYF
TRBV7-6	TRBJ1-6	CASSLALQWSSPLHF
TRBV21-1	TRBJ2-7	CASSKKGIDYEQYF
TRBV12-3/TRBV12-4	TRBJ2-1	CASSLGSRGVEQFF
TRBV4-2	TRBJ2-7	CASSQERVDYEQYF
TRBV20-1	TRBJ1-4	CSARSGGWEKLFF
TRBV15	TRBJ2-4	CATSRDPQGTKNTQYF
TRBV28	TRBJ1-5	CASSTTGTGVNQPQHF
TRBV7-6	TRBJ2-7	CASSLKDRAYEQYF
TRBV24-1	TRBJ2-3	CATSDRLVTDTQYF
TRBV12-3/TRBV12-4	TRBJ2-7	CASSDYPYEQYF
TRBV25-1	TRBJ2-1	CASSEGRGSYNEQFF
TRBV20-1	TRBJ2-7	CSARDTDRGYYEQYF
TRBV4-3	TRBJ2-4	CASSQGETGFQNIQYF
TRBV5-6	TRBJ2-5	CASSRRGNLLEETQYF
TRBV29-1	TRBJ2-1	CSVVKGGIINEQFF
TRBV4-3	TRBJ2-7	CASSQGTSGPASYEQYF
TRBV20-1	TRBJ2-2	CSARDRLAGRETGELFF
TRBV12-3/TRBV12-4	TRBJ2-1	CARLEPNNEQFF
TRBV15	TRBJ1-1	CATSRVVGDTEAFF
TRBV7-2	TRBJ2-7	CASSPGPYLSYEQYF
TRBV12-3/TRBV12-4	TRBJ2-2	CASTQRVGRRENTGELFF
TRBV20-1	TRBJ2-1	CSARSQTGSKEQFF
TRBV20-1	TRBJ2-3	CSARPGLARPSRYTQYF
TRBV28	TRBJ2-1	CASGGRGQFF
TRBV6-2/TRBV6-3	TRBJ2-1	CASSYSMSSGRENEQFF
TRBV9	TRBJ2-1	CASSESGSAYNEQFF
TRBV12-3/TRBV12-4	TRBJ2-1	CAGGTTSYNEQFF
TRBV29-1	TRBJ1-1	CSVERQGAGTEAFF
TRBV7-8	TRBJ2-1	CASSRAGEGYNEQFF
TRBV12-3/TRBV12-4	TRBJ1-4	CASTRVDEKLFF
TRBV7-2	TRBJ2-1	CASSREASSYNEQFF
TRBV5-6	TRBJ2-1	CASSLGQGNINEQFF
TRBV12-3/TRBV12-4	TRBJ1-5	CASSRRSNQPQHF
TRBV12-3/TRBV12-4	TRBJ2-7	CASGNNEQYF
TRBV29-1	TRBJ2-2	CSVKSGSHTGELFF
TRBV28	TRBJ1-1	CASSYASEAFF
TRBV4-3	TRBJ1-2	CASSQGSGAPYGYTF
TRBV27	TRBJ2-2	CASSQGLAGDTGELFF
TRBV5-1	TRBJ2-1	CASSLDVSSSYNEQFF